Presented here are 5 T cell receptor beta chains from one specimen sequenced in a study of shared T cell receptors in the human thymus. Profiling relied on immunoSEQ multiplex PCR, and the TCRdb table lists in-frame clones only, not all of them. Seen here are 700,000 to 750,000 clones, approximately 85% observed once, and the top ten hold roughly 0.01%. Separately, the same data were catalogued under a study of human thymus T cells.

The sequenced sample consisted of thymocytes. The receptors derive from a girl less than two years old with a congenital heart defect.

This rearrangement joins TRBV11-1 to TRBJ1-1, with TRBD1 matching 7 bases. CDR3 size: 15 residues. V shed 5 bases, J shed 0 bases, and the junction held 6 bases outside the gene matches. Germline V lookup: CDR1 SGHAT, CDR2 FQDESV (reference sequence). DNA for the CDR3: TGTGCCAGCAGCGACCGGGACAGCTTGAACACTGAAGCTTTCTTT. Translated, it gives CASSDRDSLNTEAFF.

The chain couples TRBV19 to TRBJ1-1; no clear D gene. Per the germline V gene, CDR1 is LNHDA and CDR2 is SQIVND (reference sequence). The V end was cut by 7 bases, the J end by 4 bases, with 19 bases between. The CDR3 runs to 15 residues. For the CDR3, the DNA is TGTGCCAGTACCCCACGGCGGGTGGATTCCACTGAAGCTTTCTTT. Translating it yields CASTPRRVDSTEAFF.

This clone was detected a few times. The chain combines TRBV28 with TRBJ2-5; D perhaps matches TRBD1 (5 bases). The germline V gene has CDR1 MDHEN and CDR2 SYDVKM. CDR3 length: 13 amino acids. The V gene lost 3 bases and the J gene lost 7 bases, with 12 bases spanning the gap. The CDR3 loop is CASSLVQGPTQYF. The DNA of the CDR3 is TGTGCCAGCAGTTTGGTCCAGGGCCCGACCCAGTACTTC. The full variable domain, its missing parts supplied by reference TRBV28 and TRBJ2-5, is DVKVTQSSRYLVKRTGEKVFLECVQDMDHENMFWYRQDPGLGLRLIYFSYDVKMKEKGDIPEGYSVSREKKERFSLILESASTNQTSMYLCASSLVQGPTQYFGPGTRLLVL.

CDR3 nucleotide sequence: TGTGCCAGCAGCGCCGCAGAGACAGGGGGCCGCCCAAACACCGGGGAGCTGTTTTTT. Translation gives CASSAAETGGRPNTGELFF. The J gene is TRBJ2-2, the V gene TRBV11-2, with 10 bases fitting TRBD1. V trimming: 5 bases; J trimming: 2 bases; junction bases outside the gene matches: 14. The CDR3 has 19 residues. CDR1 SGHAT and CDR2 FQNNGV come from the germline V gene.

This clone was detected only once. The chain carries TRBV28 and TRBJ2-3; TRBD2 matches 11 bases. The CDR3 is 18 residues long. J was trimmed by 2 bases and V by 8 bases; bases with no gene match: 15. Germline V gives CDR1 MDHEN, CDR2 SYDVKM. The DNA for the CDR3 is TGTGCCAGCGGAGTAGCCAAGGGACTAGCGGCCGACACAGATACGCAGTATTTT. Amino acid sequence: CASGVAKGLAADTDTQYF.